These 5 T cell receptor beta chains were sequenced from one sample in a study of beta chain bispecific antibodies for T cell cancers. Using its own MiXCR run on the 5' RACE reads, TCRdb lists one record per CDR3 protein. The sample lists 20,000 to 25,000 distinct CDR3 sequences, 2% to 2.5% occurring once. For these TCRs, the target antigens are not known. Whole-study results and caveats: Versus anti-CD19, anti-TRBV12 exposure cut the TRBV12-3 share of TRBV signal by approximately 99%. Most targeted TRBV signal came from the leukemia cell line cells, not normal T cells.

Either OKT3 anti-CD3 antibody or CD3/CD28 beads expanded T cells from blood mononuclear cells over roughly three days. Here the sequenced sample was healthy donor T cells cultured with leukemia cells, taken from a culture containing a bispecific antibody targeting TCR Vbeta12. These receptors were obtained from a human donor in good health. Some clones in this sample may be carry-over from other donors' samples.

This clonotype appeared many times. This chain joins TRBV12-3 or TRBV12-4 and TRBJ2-1, with 7 positions matching TRBD1. Germline trimming cut 6 bases from V and 0 bases from J; bases unmatched to any gene: 2. This CDR3 contains 14 residues. CDR3 residues: CASRNRGSYNEQFF. The DNA of the CDR3 is TGTGCCAGCAGAAACAGGGGCTCCTACAATGAGCAGTTCTTC.

This clonotype was detected ten times or more. The genes are TRBV5-4 and TRBJ2-7; 7 nucleotides agree with TRBD1. From germline, CDR1 is SGHNT and CDR2 YYREEE (reference sequence). This CDR3 comprises 14 residues. V was clipped by 4 bases and J by 2 bases; unmatched bases: 6. The CDR3 DNA follows: TGTGCCAGCAGCCCTTTCGACAGGGCCTACGAGCAGTACTTC. Translated: CASSPFDRAYEQYF.

This clonotype rates as medium-sized. The V and J genes are TRBV20-1 and TRBJ2-7; D ambiguous. V was pared by 1 base and J by 0 bases, with 4 bases between. Germline V gene sequence: CDR1 DFQATT, CDR2 SNEGSKA (reference sequence). The CDR3 spans 12 residues. The CDR3 nucleotides are TGCAGTGCTAGAGGGAGCTCCTACGAGCAGTACTTC. It translates to CSARGSSYEQYF.

This clonotype was detected ten times or more. V gene TRBV27 combines with J gene TRBJ1-2, with 7 bases aligning to TRBD1. From germline, CDR1 is MNHEY and CDR2 SMNVEV (reference sequence). The trim removed 6 bases at V and 8 bases at J, leaving 6 bases unmatched. The CDR3 runs 12 residues. CDR3 sequence reads: CASRYRGEGYTF. The CDR3 DNA reads as TGTGCCAGCAGATACAGGGGTGAGGGCTACACCTTC.

A note on this clonotype: Because the CDR3 is missing its conserved closing phenylalanine or tryptophan, this is likely a read error. V and J are TRBV5-1 and TRBJ2-2; D is undetermined. The CDR3 is 13 amino acids. CDR1 is SGHRS, CDR2 YFSETQ, per germline. Trimming shortened V by 0 bases and J by 1 base, and 1 base separated the two germline ends. This CDR3 reads CASSLGNTGELFL. As DNA, the CDR3 is TGCGCCAGCAGCTTGGGGAACACCGGGGAGCTGTTTTTG.